The 7 T cell receptor beta chains reported below all come from one sample, sequenced in a study of blood T cells in healthy people across ages. A second roughly 6 to 11 cycle PCR used barcoded and J-beta primers. In TCRdb, the 5' RACE reads were re-called with MiXCR into one record per CDR3 protein. The sample consists of 1,800,000 or so distinct CDR3 sequences, about 39% of them appearing once. Sequenced input: blood. Receptor source: a human donor in good health.

The V and J genes are TRBV2 and TRBJ2-1; D might be TRBD2 (5 bases). In germline, CDR1 is SNHLY, CDR2 FYNNEI. V lost 6 bases and J lost 0, with 18 bases in between. This CDR3 has 17 amino acids. The CDR3 sequence: CASRDSGLNSSYNEQFF. CDR3 DNA sequence: TGTGCCAGCAGGGATTCAGGACTCAATAGCTCCTACAATGAGCAGTTCTTC.

This clonotype was picked up many times. The chain employs TRBV4-3 and TRBJ2-7; 8 nucleotides align to TRBD1. Germline V gene lookup returns CDR1 LGHNA and CDR2 YSLEER. The CDR3 runs to 14 residues. V gave up 0 bases and J gave up 6 bases; unmatched junction bases: 4. The chain's CDR3 is CASSQDPRGLEQYF. The CDR3 coding sequence is TGCGCCAGCAGCCAAGATCCCAGGGGGCTCGAGCAGTACTTC.

This clonotype was seen a handful of times. The rearrangement uses TRBV7-2 and TRBJ2-7, with 10 bases identical to TRBD1. CDR3 length: 16 residues. CDR1 is SGHTA, CDR2 FQGNSA, per germline. The V and J ends lost 6 bases and 4 bases, in that order; junction bases with no gene match: 12. The CDR3 DNA reads TGTGCCAGCAGGATAGCGTACGGGACAGGGGTGTACGAGCAGTACTTC. Protein product: CASRIAYGTGVYEQYF.

The chain links TRBV20-1 to TRBJ1-2, with TRBD1 matching over 7 bases. CDR1 and CDR2 from the germline V gene are DFQATT and SNEGSKA (reference sequence). V trimming: 6 bases; J trimming: 1 base; junction bases outside the gene matches: 11. The CDR3 is made up of 15 amino acids. The CDR3 region has the DNA TGCAGTGCAACATTTACAGGGGCCCTTAACTATGGCTACACCTTC. Amino acids: CSATFTGALNYGYTF.

This clonotype was seen only a few times. The rearrangement links TRBV10-3 to TRBJ2-7, with TRBD1 matching 7 bases. The germline V gene has CDR1 ENHRY and CDR2 SYGVKD. The CDR3 is 14 residues long. V was clipped by 2 bases and J by 0 bases; unmatched bases: 1. The CDR3 loop is CAISEDRASYEQYF. The CDR3 bases are TGTGCCATCAGTGAGGACAGGGCCTCCTACGAGCAGTACTTC.

This rearrangement joins TRBV20-1 to TRBJ1-4; 7 nucleotides agree with TRBD1. The junction had 7 bases not matched to a gene; V was cut back by 5 bases and J by 7 bases. Germline V gives CDR1 DFQATT, CDR2 SNEGSKA (reference sequence). The CDR3 consists of 13 residues. CDR3 bases: TGCAGTGCTGACGACAGGGTTCGTGAAAAACTGTTTTTT. Its protein is CSADDRVREKLFF.

The rearrangement joins TRBV5-1 to TRBJ2-2, with D maybe TRBD1 (8 bases). This CDR3 region has 15 residues. The V and J ends lost 3 bases and 6 bases respectively, with 15 bases between them. Germline V gives CDR1 SGHRS, CDR2 YFSETQ. In DNA, the CDR3 is TGCGCCAGCAGCTCGGACAGGGCGGGAGCCGGGGAGCTGTTTTTT. Protein product: CASSSDRAGAGELFF.